The clone carrying this TCR beta chain has ten or more counts. The data derive from a study of blood T cells in healthy people across ages. CDR3 length: 16 amino acids. Germline CDR1 is SQVTM and CDR2 is ANQGSEA. Combining a sample-barcoded 5' primer with a J-beta primer mix, a second PCR ran for roughly 6 to 12 cycles. TCRdb re-analysed the 5' RACE reads in MiXCR, keeping a single row per CDR3 protein. Among 700,000 or so distinct CDR3 sequences listed, about 20% were seen once. Specimen: blood. This sequence joins TRBV29-1 and TRBJ2-7; 7 nucleotides agree with TRBD2. TRBJ2-1 matches the DNA end more closely, so the J call is doubtful. The sequence was collected from a man between 65 and 79 years old in good health. CDR3 nucleotides: TGCAGCGCTGGGGCAGGGAAGCGCGGGAGTTGGAATGAGCAGTTCTTC. It codes for CSAGAGKRGSWNEQFF.